This entry features one T cell receptor (beta chain) sequence. Its antigen is as yet unknown. A much bigger clone sits one base away, suggesting this may be a read error. Arm-PCR of CDR3 regions with iRepertoire HTBI primers generated TCR beta libraries. MiXCR was run by TCRdb on the multiplex PCR reads, yielding one entry per CDR3 protein. The sample contains some 430,000 distinct CDR3 sequences, 20% to 25% of which appear only once. This sample was taken from a study of regulatory T cells in long-lasting Graves disease. Turning to the study itself: Over 5 years on antithyroid drugs plus positive TSH receptor antibodies marked Graves' disease as persistent. Overall study findings and caveats: Persistent disease was associated with favored TRBV28 usage and with favored use of TRBJ1-2 and TRBJ2-5.

The CDR3 sequence is 15 residues long. In germline, CDR1 is SNHLY, CDR2 FYNNEI. V lost 6 bases, J lost 0 bases, and 4 bases stayed unmatched. As for time point: persistent/refractory GD, antithyroid drugs over 5 years with positive TRAb. RNA from PBMCs was the source of the TCR library. Patients all came to the study from an endocrinology department in Xi'an, China. The sequence was collected from a female donor with Graves disease. Sequencing was performed on peripheral blood mononuclear cells (PBMCs), taken when the disease was refractory, from a patient treated with antithyroid drugs. The V call is TRBV2, the J call TRBJ1-3, with 8 nucleotides matching TRBD1. The CDR3 loop is CASSPDRASGNTIYF. The CDR3 nucleotides read TGTGCCAGCAGCCCGGACAGGGCCTCTGGAAACACCATATATTTT.